This T cell receptor beta chain appears in the sequencing data of a study of human T cells and chemical hapten exposure. Study background: Chiefly female patients presented with alopecia areata, totalis or universalis. Whole-study findings and limits: With regard to DPC sensitization, TCRs above 1 in 1000 frequency did not change.

In the authors' workflow: A per-sample median of around 100,000 TCRs was observed, with a range of about 20,000 to 750,000. One entry per CDR3 protein results from TCRdb running MiXCR on the RACE reads. TCRdb's processing, not the authors', yielded these V and J calls. The repertoire has approximately 320,000 distinct CDR3 sequences, 5% to 6.5% of them found once; the top ten carry over 6.5%. As to time point: pre-sensitization, week 0. Treatment here: therapeutic diphenylcyclopropenone sensitization with weekly scalp DPC. From germline, CDR1 is SEHNR and CDR2 FQNEAQ (reference sequence). V lost 7 bases to trimming and J lost 7 bases; unmatched junction nucleotides: 14. CDR3 length: 16 amino acids. This clonotype showed up just a few times. Its target is not known.

This chain links TRBV7-9 with TRBJ2-2, with 8 positions matching TRBD2. The source was whole blood, collected in connection with sensitization to the hapten diphenylcyclopropenone (DPC). The source is a young woman with alopecia areata. Some clones in this sample may be carry-over from other donors' samples. This CDR3 is CASTPTLQRGIGELFF. As DNA, the CDR3 is TGTGCCAGCACCCCCACCCTCCAGCGGGGGATCGGGGAGCTGTTTTTT.